Only one count was recorded for the clone carrying this TCR beta chain. What it binds is unknown. Using immunoSEQ multiplex PCR, the repertoire was profiled, and TCRdb retains in-frame clones only, with some absent. Among some 90,000 clones listed, approximately 96% were seen once. This sample is drawn from a study of cytomegalovirus exposure and HLA in healthy donors. On the study more broadly: The 550 to 700 first-cohort repertoires and the 120 or so validation repertoires shared the same platform, a later analysis reported.

This CDR3 is 16 amino acids long. J lost 3 bases, V lost 6 bases, and 7 bases had no gene match. CDR1 is ENHRY and CDR2 is SYGVKD in the germline V gene. Study-level findings and limits: In vitro work confirmed that three CMV-associated chains recognize CMV antigens. Cytomegalovirus association was assigned to over 150 TCR beta chains. Many donors shared some public TCRs, even though most TCR sequences were rare.

Sample: PBMCs. This chain uses TRBV10-3 with TRBJ2-2; 10 bases are shared with TRBD1. This clonotype was sampled from a man between 18 and 29 years old in good health and CMV-seronegative. This chain's CDR3 is CAISVRQGADTGELFF. The CDR3 DNA reads as TGTGCCATCAGCGTAAGACAGGGGGCGGACACCGGGGAGCTGTTTTTT.